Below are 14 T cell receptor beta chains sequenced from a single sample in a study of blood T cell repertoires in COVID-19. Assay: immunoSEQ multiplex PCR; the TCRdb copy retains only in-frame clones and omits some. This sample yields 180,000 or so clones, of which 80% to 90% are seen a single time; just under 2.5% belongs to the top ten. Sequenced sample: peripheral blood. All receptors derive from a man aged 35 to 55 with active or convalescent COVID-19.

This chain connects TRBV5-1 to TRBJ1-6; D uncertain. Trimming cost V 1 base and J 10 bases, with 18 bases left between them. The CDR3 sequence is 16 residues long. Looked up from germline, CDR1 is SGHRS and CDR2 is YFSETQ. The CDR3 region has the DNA TGCGCCAGCAGCTTGATCGGCAGCCGGAGAGAATCACCCCTCCACTTT. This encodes CASSLIGSRRESPLHF.

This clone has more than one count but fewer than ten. The CDR3 loop is CASSTRGETQYF. CDR3 in DNA: TGTGCCAGCAGTACGCGTGGAGAGACCCAGTACTTC. The J gene is TRBJ2-5, the V gene TRBV6-5; D gene unclear. The germline CDR1 and CDR2 sequences are MNHEY and SVGAGI. Trimming took off 5 bases at V and 4 bases at J, with 8 bases between the two ends. This CDR3 has 12 amino acids.

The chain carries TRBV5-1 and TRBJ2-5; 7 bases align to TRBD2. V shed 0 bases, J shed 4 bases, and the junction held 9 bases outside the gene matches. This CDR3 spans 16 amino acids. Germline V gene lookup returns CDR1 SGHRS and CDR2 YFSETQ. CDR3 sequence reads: CASSLEALAWGETQYF. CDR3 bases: TGCGCCAGCAGCTTGGAGGCACTAGCGTGGGGAGAGACCCAGTACTTC.

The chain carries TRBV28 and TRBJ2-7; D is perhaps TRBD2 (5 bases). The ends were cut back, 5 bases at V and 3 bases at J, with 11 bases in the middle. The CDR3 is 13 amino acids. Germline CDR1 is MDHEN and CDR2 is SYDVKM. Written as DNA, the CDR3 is TGTGCCAGCAGTCGGACGGGGATCTACGAGCAGTACTTC. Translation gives CASSRTGIYEQYF.

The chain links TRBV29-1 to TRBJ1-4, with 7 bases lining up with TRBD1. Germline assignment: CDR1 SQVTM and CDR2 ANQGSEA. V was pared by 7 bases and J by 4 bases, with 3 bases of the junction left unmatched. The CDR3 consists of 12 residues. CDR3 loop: CSARDSNEKLFF. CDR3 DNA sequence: TGCAGCGCCCGGGACAGTAATGAAAAACTGTTTTTT.

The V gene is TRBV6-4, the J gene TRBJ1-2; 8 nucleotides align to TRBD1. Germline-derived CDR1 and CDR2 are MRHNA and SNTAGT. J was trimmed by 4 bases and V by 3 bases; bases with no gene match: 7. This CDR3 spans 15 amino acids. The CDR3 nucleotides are TGTGCCAGCAGTGAAAGTCAGGGGGCTGTCTATGGCTACACCTTC. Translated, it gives CASSESQGAVYGYTF.

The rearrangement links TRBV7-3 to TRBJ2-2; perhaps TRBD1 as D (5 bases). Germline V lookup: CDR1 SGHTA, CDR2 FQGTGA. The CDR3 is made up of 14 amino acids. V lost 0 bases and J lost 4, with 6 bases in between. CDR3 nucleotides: TGTGCCAGCAGCTTAACAGGGGTCACCGGGGAGCTGTTTTTT. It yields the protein CASSLTGVTGELFF.

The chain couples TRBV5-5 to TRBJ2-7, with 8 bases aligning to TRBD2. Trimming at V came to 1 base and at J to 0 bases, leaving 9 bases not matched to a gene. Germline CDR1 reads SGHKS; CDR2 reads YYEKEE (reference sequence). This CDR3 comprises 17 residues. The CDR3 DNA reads TGTGCCAGCAGCTTGTGGGTTCGGGGGGGCCCCTCCTACGAGCAGTACTTC. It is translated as CASSLWVRGGPSYEQYF.

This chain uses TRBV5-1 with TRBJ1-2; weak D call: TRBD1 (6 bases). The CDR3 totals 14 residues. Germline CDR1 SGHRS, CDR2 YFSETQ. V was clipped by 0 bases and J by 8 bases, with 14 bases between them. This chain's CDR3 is CASSLAQGPEGYTF. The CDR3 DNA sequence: TGCGCCAGCAGCTTGGCCCAGGGGCCCGAGGGCTACACCTTC.

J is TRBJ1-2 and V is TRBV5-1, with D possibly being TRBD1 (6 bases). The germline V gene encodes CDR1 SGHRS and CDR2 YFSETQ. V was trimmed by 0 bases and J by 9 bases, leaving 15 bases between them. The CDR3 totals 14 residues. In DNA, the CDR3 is TGCGCCAGCAGCTTGGCCGGAAGGGGGTCTCGCTACACCTTC. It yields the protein CASSLAGRGSRYTF.

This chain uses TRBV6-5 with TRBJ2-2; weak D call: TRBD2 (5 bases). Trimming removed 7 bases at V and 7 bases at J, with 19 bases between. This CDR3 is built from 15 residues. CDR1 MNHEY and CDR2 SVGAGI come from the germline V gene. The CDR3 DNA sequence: TGTGCCAGCACACCCTCACTAGTAATTGGCGGGGAGCTGTTTTTT. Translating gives CASTPSLVIGGELFF.

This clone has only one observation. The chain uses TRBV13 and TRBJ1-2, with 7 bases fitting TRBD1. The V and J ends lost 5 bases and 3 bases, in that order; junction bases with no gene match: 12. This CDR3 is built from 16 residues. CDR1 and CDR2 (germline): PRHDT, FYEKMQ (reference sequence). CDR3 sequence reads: CASSRNIRGRDYGYTF. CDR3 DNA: TGTGCCAGCAGCCGTAATATAAGGGGGCGGGACTATGGCTACACCTTC.

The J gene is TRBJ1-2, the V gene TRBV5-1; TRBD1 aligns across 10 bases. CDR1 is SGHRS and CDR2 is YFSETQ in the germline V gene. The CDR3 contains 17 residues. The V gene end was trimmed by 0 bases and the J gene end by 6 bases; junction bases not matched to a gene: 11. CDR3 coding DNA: TGCGCCAGCAGCTTGGCCGGATGGACAGGGGGGATCGATGGCTACACCTTC. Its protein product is CASSLAGWTGGIDGYTF.

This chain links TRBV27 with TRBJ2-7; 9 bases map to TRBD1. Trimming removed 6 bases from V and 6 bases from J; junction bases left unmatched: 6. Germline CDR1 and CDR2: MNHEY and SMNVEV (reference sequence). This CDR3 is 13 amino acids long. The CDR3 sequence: CASRTGGVTEQYF. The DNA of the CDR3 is TGTGCCAGCAGGACAGGGGGGGTTACCGAGCAGTACTTC.